Below, 16 T cell receptor beta chains from the same sample are listed, as sequenced in a study of blood T cell repertoires in COVID-19. Using immunoSEQ multiplex PCR, the repertoire was profiled, and TCRdb retains in-frame clones only, with some absent. This table holds roughly 230,000 clones, roughly 83% found once. The sequencing input was peripheral blood. The receptor set was obtained from a woman aged 50 to 65 with acute or convalescent COVID-19.

The chain combines TRBV15 with TRBJ2-3; maybe TRBD1 (5 bases). Germline CDR1 and CDR2: LNHNV and YYDKDF (reference sequence). The CDR3 is 17 residues long. V lost 3 bases to trimming and J lost 4 bases, with 20 bases between them. Written as DNA, the CDR3 is TGTGCCACCAGCAGGGGTAGACAGACACCCGTCGCAGATACGCAGTATTTT. Translated, it gives CATSRGRQTPVADTQYF.

In its sample, this clone was seen a few times. The chain has TRBV20-1 and TRBJ1-4; D unclear. Germline loops: CDR1 DFQATT, CDR2 SNEGSKA (reference sequence). V shed 6 bases and J shed 6 bases, with 8 bases lying between them. This CDR3 spans 11 amino acids. The CDR3 protein is CSAERDEKLFF. The DNA of the CDR3 is TGCAGTGCCGAACGGGATGAAAAACTGTTTTTT.

The chain has TRBV15 and TRBJ1-2; 10 bases align to TRBD1. The CDR3 is 15 amino acids. The V and J ends lost 2 bases and 7 bases, in that order; junction bases with no gene match: 7. Germline V gives CDR1 LNHNV, CDR2 YYDKDF (reference sequence). CDR3 bases: TGTGCCACCAGCAGATCCCCGGACAGGGGGGGTGGCTACACCTTC. Translated, it gives CATSRSPDRGGGYTF.

The chain recombines TRBV28 with TRBJ1-1, with a weak D call TRBD1 (5 bases). Trimming took 7 bases from V and 11 from J, leaving 14 bases between them. The CDR3 length is 11 residues. Germline CDR1 and CDR2: MDHEN and SYDVKM. Written as DNA, the CDR3 is TGTGCCAGCAACCCAGGGTATGCGGCTTTCTTT. Protein product: CASNPGYAAFF.

The V gene is TRBV7-2, the J gene TRBJ1-5; D call uncertain. This CDR3 has 15 amino acids. Trimming removed 1 base from V and 1 base from J, with 8 bases in between. Germline V gene lookup returns CDR1 SGHTA and CDR2 FQGNSA. CDR3 loop: CASSLVSFSNQPQHF. CDR3 bases: TGTGCCAGCAGCTTAGTGAGTTTCAGCAATCAGCCCCAGCATTTT. The full variable domain, rest sourced from reference TRBV7-2 and TRBJ1-5, is GAGVSQSPSNKVTEKGKDVELRCDPISGHTALYWYRQSLGQGLEFLIYFQGNSAPDKSGLPSDRFSAERTGGSVSTLTIQRTQQEDSAVYLCASSLVSFSNQPQHFGDGTRLSIL.

The V gene is TRBV4-1, the J gene TRBJ2-7, with TRBD2 identical over 10 bases. The CDR3 contains 15 residues. Germline CDR1 reads MGHRA; CDR2 reads YSYEKL. V was clipped by 3 bases and J by 3 bases; unmatched bases: 5. This chain's CDR3 is CASSQTPSGSYEQYF. For the CDR3, the DNA is TGCGCCAGCAGCCAGACCCCTAGCGGGAGCTACGAGCAGTACTTC.

This clone was seen a handful of times. The chain is built from TRBV6-5 and TRBJ2-7; 10 bases line up with TRBD2. The CDR3 consists of 14 residues. Per germline, CDR1 MNHEY and CDR2 SVGAGI. V was pared by 6 bases and J by 3 bases, with 5 bases of the junction left unmatched. The CDR3 loop reads CASRRLAGNYEQYF. CDR3 DNA: TGTGCCAGCAGGAGACTAGCGGGCAACTACGAGCAGTACTTC.

The genes are TRBV18 and TRBJ1-1; D call uncertain. With 2 bases removed from V and 1 base from J, the gap between germline ends came to 8 bases. The CDR3 totals 14 residues. Germline V CDR1 and CDR2: KGHSH, LQKENI. CDR3 protein: CASSPTRQNTEAFF. As DNA, the CDR3 is TGTGCCAGCTCACCAACCAGACAGAACACTGAAGCTTTCTTT.

The chain recombines TRBV9 with TRBJ2-5; possible D gene TRBD2, 7 bases. The CDR3 runs to 15 residues. V was cut by 3 bases and J by 1 base, with 13 bases left in between. Germline loops: CDR1 SGDLS, CDR2 YYNGEE. Here the CDR3 DNA reads TGTGCCAGCAGCGGGGCGGGGGCGGTCCAAGAGACCCAGTACTTC. Its protein product is CASSGAGAVQETQYF.

The chain employs TRBV2 and TRBJ2-2; the D gene is possibly TRBD2 (6 bases). Germline V gene lookup returns CDR1 SNHLY and CDR2 FYNNEI. The V gene lost 2 bases and the J gene lost 6 bases, with 13 bases spanning the gap. The CDR3 length is 15 residues. CDR3 amino acids: CASSERSPGAGELFF. CDR3 nucleotide sequence: TGTGCCAGCAGTGAACGCAGTCCGGGGGCCGGGGAGCTGTTTTTT.

The chain links TRBV15 to TRBJ1-5; no clear D gene. The V and J ends lost 0 bases and 3 bases respectively, with 12 bases between them. The germline gives CDR1 LNHNV, CDR2 YYDKDF (reference sequence). The CDR3 is 16 amino acids. CDR3 sequence reads: CATSRDRVISNQPQHF. CDR3 nucleotides: TGTGCCACCAGCAGAGATCGCGTGATCTCCAATCAGCCCCAGCATTTT.

As for this clone: A much larger clone is a single base away; this may be a read error. The chain couples TRBV11-2 to TRBJ2-7; no definite D call. The germline V and J ends were trimmed by 1 base and 0 bases, with 7 bases remaining between them. This CDR3 comprises 14 residues. The germline gives CDR1 SGHAT, CDR2 FQNNGV. The CDR3 sequence is CASSLGWSSYEQYF. The CDR3 bases are TGTGCCAGCAGCTTAGGCTGGAGCTCCTACGAGCAGTACTTC.

V is TRBV11-1 and J is TRBJ1-1, with a possible D match to TRBD1 (6 bases). The CDR3 totals 11 residues. Germline V gene sequence: CDR1 SGHAT, CDR2 FQDESV (reference sequence). Between the trimmed V and J ends, which lost 4 bases and 8 bases, there was a span of 8 bases. The CDR3 here is CASSSGQEAFF. DNA for the CDR3: TGTGCCAGCAGCTCCGGACAGGAAGCTTTCTTT.

V is TRBV28 and J is TRBJ1-2, with unresolved D. Trimming took off 8 bases at V and 6 bases at J, with 10 bases between the two ends. Germline V gene sequence: CDR1 MDHEN, CDR2 SYDVKM. This CDR3 is built from 11 residues. For the CDR3, the DNA is TGTGCCAGCGAATCCAGTGATGGCTACACCTTC. It encodes CASESSDGYTF.

The chain's CDR3 is CASSHTGNNEQFF. CDR3 sequence (DNA): TGCGCCAGCAGCCATACAGGGAACAATGAGCAGTTCTTC. This chain uses TRBV4-1 with TRBJ2-1, with D possibly matching TRBD1 (6 bases). The germline gives CDR1 MGHRA, CDR2 YSYEKL. This CDR3 is built from 13 residues. Trimming pared 3 bases from V and 5 bases from J, leaving 8 bases between.

The V call is TRBV19, the J call TRBJ1-2; 8 nucleotides align to TRBD1. The V and J ends lost 3 bases and 4 bases, in that order; junction bases with no gene match: 13. This CDR3 is 17 amino acids long. Germline V CDR1 and CDR2: LNHDA, SQIVND (reference sequence). The CDR3 region has the DNA TGTGCCAGTAGTATGGGGCAGGGGGCACTAAAATTCTATGGCTACACCTTC. Its translation: CASSMGQGALKFYGYTF.